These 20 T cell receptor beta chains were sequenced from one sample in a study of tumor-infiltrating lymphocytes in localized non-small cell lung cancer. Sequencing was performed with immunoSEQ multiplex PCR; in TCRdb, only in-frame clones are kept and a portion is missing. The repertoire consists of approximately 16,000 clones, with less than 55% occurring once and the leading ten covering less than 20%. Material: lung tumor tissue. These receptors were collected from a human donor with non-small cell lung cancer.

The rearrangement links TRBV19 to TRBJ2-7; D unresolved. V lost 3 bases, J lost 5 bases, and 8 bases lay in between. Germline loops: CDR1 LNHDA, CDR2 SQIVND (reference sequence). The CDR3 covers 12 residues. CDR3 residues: CASSMNRNEQYF. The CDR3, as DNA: TGTGCCAGTAGTATGAACCGGAACGAGCAGTACTTC.

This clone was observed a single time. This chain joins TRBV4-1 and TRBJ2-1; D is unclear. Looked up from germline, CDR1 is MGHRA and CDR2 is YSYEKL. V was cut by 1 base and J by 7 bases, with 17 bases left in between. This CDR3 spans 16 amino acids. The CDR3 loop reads CASSQGHRRSRNEQFF. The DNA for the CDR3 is TGCGCCAGCAGCCAAGGCCATCGACGGAGTAGGAATGAGCAGTTCTTC.

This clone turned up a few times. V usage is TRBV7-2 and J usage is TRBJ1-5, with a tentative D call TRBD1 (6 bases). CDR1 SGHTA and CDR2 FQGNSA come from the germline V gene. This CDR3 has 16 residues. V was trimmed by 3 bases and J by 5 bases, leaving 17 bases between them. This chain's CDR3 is CASSLVTGLADQPQHF. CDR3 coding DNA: TGTGCCAGCAGCTTGGTCACAGGGTTGGCAGATCAGCCCCAGCATTTT.

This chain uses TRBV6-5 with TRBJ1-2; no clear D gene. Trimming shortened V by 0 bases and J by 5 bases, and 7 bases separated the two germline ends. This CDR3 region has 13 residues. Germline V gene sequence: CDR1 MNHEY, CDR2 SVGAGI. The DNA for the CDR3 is TGTGCCAGCAGTTACTCGTTACGGTATGGCTACACCTTC. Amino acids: CASSYSLRYGYTF.

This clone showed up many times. CDR3 in amino acids: CSVAETQYF. The CDR3, as DNA: TGCAGCGTTGCCGAGACCCAGTACTTC. The chain carries TRBV20-1 and TRBJ2-5, with D unclear. Germline lookup yields CDR1 DFQATT and CDR2 SNEGSKA (reference sequence). The CDR3 extends over 9 amino acids.

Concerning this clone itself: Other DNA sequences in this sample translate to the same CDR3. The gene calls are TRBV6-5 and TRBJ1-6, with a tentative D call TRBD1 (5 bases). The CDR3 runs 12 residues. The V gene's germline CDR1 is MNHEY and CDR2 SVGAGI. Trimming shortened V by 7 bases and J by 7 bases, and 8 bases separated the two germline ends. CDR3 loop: CASTRTNSPLHF. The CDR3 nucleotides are TGTGCCAGCACCAGGACAAATTCACCCCTCCACTTT.

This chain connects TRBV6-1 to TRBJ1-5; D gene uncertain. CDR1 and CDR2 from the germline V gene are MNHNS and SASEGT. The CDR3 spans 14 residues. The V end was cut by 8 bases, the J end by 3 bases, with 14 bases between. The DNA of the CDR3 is TGTGCCAGCCGGGATCTAGCGGACAATCAGCCCCAGCATTTT. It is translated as CASRDLADNQPQHF.

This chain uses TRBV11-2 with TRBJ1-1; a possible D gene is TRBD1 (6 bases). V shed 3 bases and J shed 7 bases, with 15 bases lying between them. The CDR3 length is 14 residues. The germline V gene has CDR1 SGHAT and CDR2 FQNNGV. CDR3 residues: CASSFLAGAGEAFF. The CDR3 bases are TGTGCCAGCAGCTTTTTGGCGGGGGCGGGTGAAGCTTTCTTT.

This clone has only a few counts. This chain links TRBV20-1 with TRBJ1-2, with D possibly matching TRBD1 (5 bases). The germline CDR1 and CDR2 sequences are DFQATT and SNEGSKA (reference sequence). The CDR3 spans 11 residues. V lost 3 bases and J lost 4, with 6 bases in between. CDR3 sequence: CSASGGYGYTF. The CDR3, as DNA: TGCAGTGCTAGTGGGGGCTATGGCTACACCTTC.

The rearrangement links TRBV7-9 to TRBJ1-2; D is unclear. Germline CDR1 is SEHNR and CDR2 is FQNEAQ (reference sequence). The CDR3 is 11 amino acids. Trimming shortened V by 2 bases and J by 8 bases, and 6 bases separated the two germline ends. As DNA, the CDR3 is TGTGCCAGCAGCTTATTTCGAGGCTACACCTTC. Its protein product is CASSLFRGYTF.

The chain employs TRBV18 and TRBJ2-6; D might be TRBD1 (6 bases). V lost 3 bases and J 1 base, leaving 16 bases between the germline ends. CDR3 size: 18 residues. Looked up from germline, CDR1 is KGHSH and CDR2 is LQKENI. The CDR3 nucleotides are TGTGCCAGCTCACCGTCAACAGGGCCTCGGTCTGGGGCCAACGTCCTGACTTTC. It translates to CASSPSTGPRSGANVLTF.

CDR3 nucleotides: TGTGCCAGCAGTGGGGGTCGGAGGAACTCTGGAAACACCATATATTTT. Protein product: CASSGGRRNSGNTIYF. The chain combines TRBV2 with TRBJ1-3; D uncertain. V lost 4 bases and J 0 bases, leaving 13 bases between the germline ends. CDR1 SNHLY and CDR2 FYNNEI come from the germline V gene. The CDR3 totals 16 residues.

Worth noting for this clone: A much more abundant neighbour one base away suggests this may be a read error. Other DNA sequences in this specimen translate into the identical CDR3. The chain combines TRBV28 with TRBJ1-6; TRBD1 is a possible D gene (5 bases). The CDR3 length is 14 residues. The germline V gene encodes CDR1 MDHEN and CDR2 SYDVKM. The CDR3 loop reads CASSTTVYNSPLHF. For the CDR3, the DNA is TGTGCCAGCAGTACGACAGTTTATAATTCACCCCTTCACTTT.

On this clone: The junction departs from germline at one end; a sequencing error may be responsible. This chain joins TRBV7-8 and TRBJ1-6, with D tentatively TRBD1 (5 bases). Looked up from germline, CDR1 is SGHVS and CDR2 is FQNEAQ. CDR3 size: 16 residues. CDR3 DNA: TGTGCCAGCACCTTAGGCGGGCCAGGGTCGGGGTCACCCCTCCACTTT. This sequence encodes CASTLGGPGSGSPLHF.

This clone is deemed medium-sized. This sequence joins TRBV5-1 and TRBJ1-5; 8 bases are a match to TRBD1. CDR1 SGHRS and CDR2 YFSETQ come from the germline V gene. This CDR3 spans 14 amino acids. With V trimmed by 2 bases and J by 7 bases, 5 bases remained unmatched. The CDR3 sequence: CASSLQGGEQPQHF. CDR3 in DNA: TGCGCCAGCAGCTTACAGGGGGGTGAGCAGCCCCAGCATTTT.

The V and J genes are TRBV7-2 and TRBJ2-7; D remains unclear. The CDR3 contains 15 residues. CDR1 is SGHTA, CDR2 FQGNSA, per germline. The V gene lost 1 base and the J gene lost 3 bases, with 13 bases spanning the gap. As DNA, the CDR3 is TGTGCCAGCAGCTTAGTGGCTTCCGGTAGCTACGAGCAGTACTTC. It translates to CASSLVASGSYEQYF.

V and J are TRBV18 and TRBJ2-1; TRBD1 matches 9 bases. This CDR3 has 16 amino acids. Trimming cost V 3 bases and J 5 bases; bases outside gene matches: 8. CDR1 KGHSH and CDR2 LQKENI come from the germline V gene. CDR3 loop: CASSPVQGARDNEQFF. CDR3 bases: TGTGCCAGCTCACCTGTACAGGGGGCGAGGGACAATGAGCAGTTCTTC.

Here the CDR3 DNA reads TGTGCCAGCTCACCAGCAGGGGTCAACACTGAAGCTTTCTTT. Translating it yields CASSPAGVNTEAFF. The chain joins TRBV18 to TRBJ1-1; TRBD1 is a possible D gene (6 bases). V shed 2 bases and J shed 2 bases, with 9 bases lying between them. The CDR3 consists of 14 residues. The germline CDR1 and CDR2 sequences are KGHSH and LQKENI.

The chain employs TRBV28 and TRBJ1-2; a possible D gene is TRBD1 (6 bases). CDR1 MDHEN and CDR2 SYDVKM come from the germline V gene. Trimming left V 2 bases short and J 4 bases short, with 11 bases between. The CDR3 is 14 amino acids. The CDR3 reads CASSLTSRGYGYTF. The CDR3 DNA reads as TGTGCCAGCAGTTTAACATCCAGGGGCTATGGCTACACCTTC.

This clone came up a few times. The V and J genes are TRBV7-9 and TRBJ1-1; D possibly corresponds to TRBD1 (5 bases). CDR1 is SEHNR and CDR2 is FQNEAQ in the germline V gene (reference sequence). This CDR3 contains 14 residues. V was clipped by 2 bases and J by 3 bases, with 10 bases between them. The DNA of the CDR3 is TGTGCCAGCAGCTTATTAGGGACGGACACTGAAGCTTTCTTT. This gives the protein CASSLLGTDTEAFF.